Each of the 13 T cell receptor beta chains below was sequenced from the same sample in a study of beta chain features in type 1 diabetes. Findings of the study overall: Moderately but significantly shorter TCRB CDR3s were found in Type 1 diabetes patients in all four CD4+ subsets.

Their antigen targets remain unknown. Expressed TCRB transcripts were sequenced after all isolated RNA was converted to cDNA. Method: immunoSEQ multiplex PCR; TCRdb's copy keeps in-frame clones and lacks some. The data hold 150,000 to 200,000 clones, with roughly 10% observed a single time. What was sequenced was central memory CD4+ T cells from blood. These receptors were obtained from a woman in her twenties or thirties with type 1 diabetes.

In this sample, this clone turned up a few times. J is TRBJ2-5 and V is TRBV2, with TRBD2 identical over 7 bases. The CDR3 contains 14 residues. J lost 5 bases, V lost 6 bases, and 9 bases had no gene match. Germline CDR1 and CDR2: SNHLY and FYNNEI. CDR3 DNA: TGTGCCAGCAGAGGAGGACTAGACGGGGAGACCCAGTACTTC. This gives the protein CASRGGLDGETQYF.

This clone came up a few times. V and J are TRBV4-1 and TRBJ2-3; TRBD2 aligns across 9 bases. J lost 3 bases, V lost 3 bases, and 1 base had no gene match. This CDR3 is 14 amino acids long. Germline V gene sequence: CDR1 MGHRA, CDR2 YSYEKL. The CDR3 is CASSQSGGTDTQYF. The CDR3 DNA sequence: TGCGCCAGCAGCCAGAGCGGGGGGACAGATACGCAGTATTTT.

V usage is TRBV30 and J usage is TRBJ2-3; 10 bases are a match to TRBD2. The germline gives CDR1 GTSNPN, CDR2 SVGIG (reference sequence). Unmatched junction bases numbered 9, after V lost 3 bases and J lost 3 bases. This CDR3 contains 16 residues. This CDR3 is CAWSLEGLAETDTQYF. The DNA of the CDR3 is TGTGCCTGGAGCCTCGAAGGACTAGCGGAAACAGATACGCAGTATTTT.

This clone was counted between two and nine times. The chain has TRBV5-4 and TRBJ2-7, with a possible D match to TRBD2 (6 bases). Trimming left V 1 base short and J 0 bases short, with 8 bases between. Per germline, CDR1 SGHNT and CDR2 YYREEE (reference sequence). The CDR3 runs to 14 residues. In DNA, the CDR3 is TGTGCCAGCAGCTTGAGGGACTTCTCCTACGAGCAGTACTTC. Protein: CASSLRDFSYEQYF.

This clone was counted a few times. This rearrangement joins TRBV5-1 to TRBJ1-1; D is uncertain. Trimming took off 4 bases at V and 5 bases at J, with 18 bases between the two ends. This CDR3 region has 15 residues. Germline V gene data show CDR1 as SGHRS and CDR2 as YFSETQ. DNA of the CDR3: TGCGCCAGCAGCCCGGGTGAGTTAGGTGGGACTGAAGCTTTCTTT. This encodes CASSPGELGGTEAFF.

This chain connects TRBV5-5 to TRBJ1-4; D gene unclear. Germline CDR1 and CDR2: SGHKS and YYEKEE (reference sequence). V was pared by 4 bases and J by 7 bases, with 17 bases between. The CDR3 is 15 amino acids. DNA of the CDR3: TGTGCCAGCAGCCTCCAGGCCGGCCCCGGTGAAAAACTGTTTTTT. Its protein product is CASSLQAGPGEKLFF.

V and J are TRBV5-1 and TRBJ2-5; 10 bases are a match to TRBD1. The length of the CDR3 is 15 residues. The V and J ends lost 4 bases and 5 bases, in that order; junction bases with no gene match: 8. Looked up from germline, CDR1 is SGHRS and CDR2 is YFSETQ. The CDR3 spells CASSRTGGQGETQYF. The CDR3 bases are TGCGCCAGCAGCCGGACAGGGGGACAGGGGGAGACCCAGTACTTC.

This clone has just a few counts. This sequence joins TRBV11-2 and TRBJ1-2, with TRBD1 as a possible D gene (6 bases). The V end lost 5 bases, the J end lost 1 base, and 8 bases lay between the germline ends. From germline, CDR1 is SGHAT and CDR2 FQNNGV. CDR3 length: 13 amino acids. The CDR3 is CASSPDSNYGYTF. CDR3 in DNA: TGTGCCAGCAGCCCGGACAGTAACTATGGCTACACCTTC.

The genes are TRBV9 and TRBJ2-1; 11 positions agree with TRBD2. CDR3 length: 16 residues. Germline CDR1 and CDR2: SGDLS and YYNGEE. Trimming removed 4 bases from V and 6 bases from J; junction bases left unmatched: 9. CDR3 in amino acids: CASSPEGTSGLNEQFF. DNA of the CDR3: TGTGCCAGCAGCCCAGAAGGGACTAGCGGTCTCAATGAGCAGTTCTTC.

Only a few counts were recorded for this clone. The V call is TRBV7-3, the J call TRBJ2-3; a weak D match, TRBD2 (5 bases). V lost 5 bases and J 0 bases, leaving 12 bases between the germline ends. The CDR3 consists of 15 residues. Germline assignment: CDR1 SGHTA and CDR2 FQGTGA. CDR3 in amino acids: CASSRWTSSTDTQYF. The CDR3 DNA follows: TGTGCCAGCAGCAGATGGACTTCTAGCACAGATACGCAGTATTTT.

The sample holds one count of this clone. The chain links TRBV5-1 to TRBJ2-7; no reliable D call. This CDR3 has 15 residues. The V gene lost 6 bases and the J gene lost 0 bases, with 16 bases spanning the gap. The germline V gene has CDR1 SGHRS and CDR2 YFSETQ. Here the CDR3 DNA reads TGCGCCAGCAACCGCGATGGTACTCCCTCCTACGAGCAGTACTTC. It is translated as CASNRDGTPSYEQYF.

The table lists this clone with a few counts. V gene TRBV29-1 combines with J gene TRBJ1-2; D not resolved. This CDR3 is 12 amino acids long. Germline values: CDR1 SQVTM, CDR2 ANQGSEA. V was pared by 3 bases and J by 4 bases, with 9 bases between. CDR3 nucleotides: TGCAGCGTTGATTCTCGGTCCTATGGCTACACCTTC. It yields the protein CSVDSRSYGYTF.

The chain carries TRBV5-1 and TRBJ2-3; 9 bases align to TRBD2. The germline CDR1 and CDR2 sequences are SGHRS and YFSETQ. V shed 4 bases and J 0 bases; nucleotides not matched to a gene: 6. This CDR3 region has 16 residues. DNA of the CDR3: TGCGCCAGCAGCGCCGGACTAGCGACTAGCACAGATACGCAGTATTTT. Amino acid sequence: CASSAGLATSTDTQYF.